This entry lists 28 T cell receptor beta chains sequenced from one sample in a study of cytomegalovirus exposure and HLA in healthy donors. Sequenced by immunoSEQ multiplex PCR; TCRdb stores in-frame clones only, minus some. The top ten clones hold about 3% of a sample with 68,000 or so clones, 90% to 95% of them seen once. The sequenced sample consisted of PBMCs. These receptors all stem from a man younger than 35 in good health and CMV-seronegative.

The chain joins TRBV6-4 to TRBJ2-3; TRBD2 matches 8 bases. This CDR3 comprises 16 residues. The germline CDR1 and CDR2 sequences are MRHNA and SNTAGT. After removal of 3 bases from V and 3 bases from J, the junction contained 8 bases not matched to a gene. CDR3 region: CASSEEAGGATDTQYF. DNA for the CDR3: TGTGCCAGCAGTGAAGAGGCGGGAGGCGCGACAGATACGCAGTATTTT.

This chain links TRBV5-1 with TRBJ2-5; possible D gene TRBD1, 5 bases. Trimming removed 0 bases at V and 5 bases at J, with 17 bases between. The germline gives CDR1 SGHRS, CDR2 YFSETQ. This CDR3 is built from 16 residues. CDR3 DNA: TGCGCCAGCAGCTTGGGTGTAGGACAATTAACGGAGACCCAGTACTTC. Amino acid sequence: CASSLGVGQLTETQYF.

The chain is built from TRBV2 and TRBJ2-5, with D perhaps matching TRBD1 (5 bases). Trimming removed 1 base at V and 5 bases at J, with 17 bases between. Germline V gene sequence: CDR1 SNHLY, CDR2 FYNNEI. This CDR3 comprises 16 residues. In nucleotides, the CDR3 is TGTGCCAGCAGTGAAGTTTCAGGGCTGGATGGGGAGACCCAGTACTTC. This encodes CASSEVSGLDGETQYF. Together with reference TRBV2 and TRBJ2-5, the CDR3 gives the full variable domain: EPEVTQTPSHQVTQMGQEVILRCVPISNHLYFYWYRQILGQKVEFLVSFYNNEISEKSEIFDDQFSVERPDGSNFTLKIRSTKLEDSAMYFCASSEVSGLDGETQYFGPGTRLLVL.

The genes are TRBV28 and TRBJ1-4; D ambiguous. Between the trimmed V and J ends, which lost 2 bases and 7 bases, there was a span of 8 bases. CDR1 MDHEN and CDR2 SYDVKM come from the germline V gene. CDR3 length: 13 amino acids. This chain's CDR3 is CASSLLVSEKLFF. In DNA form, the CDR3 reads TGTGCCAGCAGTTTACTTGTCTCTGAAAAACTGTTTTTT.

The chain is built from TRBV5-6 and TRBJ1-2; the D gene is possibly TRBD1 (6 bases). CDR1 is SGHDT, CDR2 YYEEEE, per germline. V dropped 5 bases and J dropped 1 base, with 12 bases sitting between them. This CDR3 is built from 14 residues. Written as DNA, the CDR3 is TGTGCCAGCAGAGAGAGGACAGTTAACTATGGCTACACCTTC. It is translated as CASRERTVNYGYTF.

This clone has just one count. This chain links TRBV27 with TRBJ2-1, with no clear D. Germline-derived CDR1 and CDR2 are MNHEY and SMNVEV (reference sequence). Trimming removed 5 bases from V and 0 bases from J, with 8 bases in between. The CDR3 runs to 14 residues. The CDR3 reads CASSVRSSYNEQFF. CDR3 in DNA: TGTGCCAGCAGTGTGAGGAGCTCCTACAATGAGCAGTTCTTC.

The genes are TRBV29-1 and TRBJ2-1; 7 bases line up with TRBD2. The CDR3 runs 14 residues. Germline V lookup: CDR1 SQVTM, CDR2 ANQGSEA. The V segment lost 7 bases and the J segment 6 bases; nucleotides outside the gene matches: 12. As DNA, the CDR3 is TGCAGCGCAGTCCCAGGACTAGAGGTCAATGAGCAGTTCTTC. Its protein is CSAVPGLEVNEQFF.

This clone came up a few times. This chain links TRBV7-8 with TRBJ2-7; 10 bases line up with TRBD2. Losses at the gene ends were 2 bases for V and 5 bases for J; bases not matched to a gene: 12. Per germline, CDR1 SGHVS and CDR2 FQNEAQ. The CDR3 runs to 17 residues. The CDR3 here is CASSLLRFASGSNEQYF. CDR3 sequence (DNA): TGTGCCAGCAGCTTACTGCGGTTTGCTAGCGGGAGCAACGAGCAGTACTTC.

The rearrangement uses TRBV27 and TRBJ2-1; 9 bases are a match to TRBD2. This CDR3 contains 15 residues. V lost 3 bases, J lost 1 base, and 1 base stayed unmatched. In germline, CDR1 is MNHEY, CDR2 SMNVEV (reference sequence). The CDR3 DNA follows: TGTGCCAGCAGTTTCAGCGGGAGGTCCTACAATGAGCAGTTCTTC. Protein sequence: CASSFSGRSYNEQFF.

The chain employs TRBV25-1 and TRBJ2-3; D is uncertain. Trimming took off 6 bases at V and 2 bases at J, with 3 bases between the two ends. The CDR3 has 11 residues. Per germline, CDR1 MGHDK and CDR2 SYGVNS. In nucleotides, the CDR3 is TGTGCCAGCAGCCTCACAGATACGCAGTATTTT. This translates into CASSLTDTQYF.

The chain carries TRBV5-4 and TRBJ2-7; TRBD2 aligns across 9 bases. CDR1 and CDR2 from the germline V gene are SGHNT and YYREEE (reference sequence). The CDR3 is 14 residues long. V was pared by 5 bases and J by 3 bases, with 6 bases of the junction left unmatched. CDR3 in DNA: TGTGCCAGCAGTTTTAGCGGGAGAAACTACGAGCAGTACTTC. Translation: CASSFSGRNYEQYF.

The chain links TRBV9 to TRBJ1-5; 7 bases agree with TRBD1. The V and J ends lost 4 bases and 5 bases, in that order; junction bases with no gene match: 9. The CDR3 runs 15 residues. Germline V gives CDR1 SGDLS, CDR2 YYNGEE. CDR3 coding DNA: TGTGCCAGCAGCCCAGGACAGGCAACACATCAGCCCCAGCATTTT. Its translation: CASSPGQATHQPQHF.

J is TRBJ1-2 and V is TRBV27; possible D gene TRBD1, 5 bases. The CDR3 length is 15 residues. Germline loops: CDR1 MNHEY, CDR2 SMNVEV (reference sequence). V lost 5 bases, J lost 1 base, and 14 bases lay in between. DNA of the CDR3: TGTGCCAGCAGTCCGACAGTCTCGGGTAACTATGGCTACACCTTC. Translation gives CASSPTVSGNYGYTF.

The genes are TRBV7-2 and TRBJ2-3; TRBD2 aligns across 9 bases. The V segment lost 3 bases and the J segment 4 bases; nucleotides outside the gene matches: 2. Germline lookup yields CDR1 SGHTA and CDR2 FQGNSA. The CDR3 sequence is 14 residues long. For the CDR3, the DNA is TGTGCCAGCAGCTTGGGACTAGCCCCAGATACGCAGTATTTT. This gives the protein CASSLGLAPDTQYF. Full variable domain (remainder filled in from reference TRBV7-2 and TRBJ2-3): GAGVSQSPSNKVTEKGKDVELRCDPISGHTALYWYRQSLGQGLEFLIYFQGNSAPDKSGLPSDRFSAERTGGSVSTLTIQRTQQEDSAVYLCASSLGLAPDTQYFGPGTRLTVL.

This sequence joins TRBV7-2 and TRBJ2-3; D is perhaps TRBD1 (10 bases). The V end was cut by 0 bases, the J end by 6 bases, with 16 bases between. There are 16 residues in the CDR3. CDR1 SGHTA and CDR2 FQGNSA come from the germline V gene. CDR3 region: CASSLARGGQGDTQYF. DNA for the CDR3: TGTGCCAGCAGCTTAGCGCGGGGGGGACAGGGGGATACGCAGTATTTT.

The chain joins TRBV28 to TRBJ1-1; 8 bases match TRBD1. Germline-derived CDR1 and CDR2 are MDHEN and SYDVKM. CDR3 size: 13 residues. V gave up 6 bases and J gave up 3 bases; unmatched junction bases: 3. The CDR3 region has the DNA TGTGCCAGCAGGACAGGGGAGCACACTGAAGCTTTCTTT. Protein: CASRTGEHTEAFF.

The chain combines TRBV5-4 with TRBJ1-3, with D uncertain. Between the trimmed V and J ends, which lost 5 bases and 0 bases, there was a span of 12 bases. Germline CDR1 SGHNT, CDR2 YYREEE (reference sequence). The CDR3 contains 15 residues. The CDR3 sequence is CASSSEWSSGNTIYF. DNA of the CDR3: TGTGCCAGCAGTAGCGAATGGTCCTCTGGAAACACCATATATTTT.

The chain carries TRBV9 and TRBJ1-1; 7 nucleotides match TRBD1. CDR1 and CDR2 (germline): SGDLS, YYNGEE. The junction had 5 bases not matched to a gene; V was cut back by 3 bases and J by 3 bases. The CDR3 is made up of 14 amino acids. The CDR3 loop is CASSGARGYTEAFF. The DNA for the CDR3 is TGTGCCAGCAGCGGAGCCAGGGGGTACACTGAAGCTTTCTTT.

This sequence joins TRBV28 and TRBJ1-3; D unresolved. Trimming pared 11 bases from V and 4 bases from J, leaving 9 bases between. The CDR3 sequence is 11 residues long. Germline V gene data show CDR1 as MDHEN and CDR2 as SYDVKM. CDR3 sequence reads: CAGRGGNTIYF. As DNA, the CDR3 is TGTGCCGGCCGCGGAGGAAACACCATATATTTT.

This CDR3 is CASSYSGEEAFF. The CDR3 nucleotides read TGTGCCAGCAGTTACTCTGGAGAAGAAGCTTTCTTT. The chain links TRBV6-5 to TRBJ1-1; no clear D gene. Germline CDR1 is MNHEY and CDR2 is SVGAGI. The V and J ends lost 0 bases and 8 bases respectively, with 7 bases between them. This CDR3 is built from 12 residues.

V is TRBV6-4 and J is TRBJ1-2; unclear D gene. CDR3 length equals 13 residues. CDR1 MRHNA and CDR2 SNTAGT come from the germline V gene. V lost 5 bases to trimming and J lost 7 bases, with 14 bases between them. The CDR3 nucleotides read TGTGCCAGCAGTACCGGTCCAGGAGGTGGCTACACCTTC. It yields the protein CASSTGPGGGYTF.

The gene calls are TRBV13 and TRBJ2-1; TRBD1 aligns across 8 bases. V trimming: 4 bases; J trimming: 4 bases; junction bases outside the gene matches: 24. The CDR3 is 21 amino acids. Germline values: CDR1 PRHDT, CDR2 FYEKMQ (reference sequence). DNA of the CDR3: TGTGCCAGCAGCTCAGACAGGGGCGGATCGGGGCCTAGAGGGGTTTACAATGAGCAGTTCTTC. It translates to CASSSDRGGSGPRGVYNEQFF.

The chain has TRBV6-5 and TRBJ1-4, with 9 positions matching TRBD1. J lost 8 bases, V lost 5 bases, and 9 bases had no gene match. This CDR3 comprises 15 residues. The germline V gene has CDR1 MNHEY and CDR2 SVGAGI. This CDR3 reads CASSSQDRGNEKLFF. For the CDR3, the DNA is TGTGCCAGCAGTAGCCAGGACAGGGGAAACGAAAAACTGTTTTTT.

This clone was seen once. The V gene is TRBV10-3, the J gene TRBJ2-5; 8 nucleotides match TRBD2. CDR1 ENHRY and CDR2 SYGVKD come from the germline V gene. Trimming took 4 bases from V and 5 from J; bases not matched to a gene: 12. The length of the CDR3 is 16 residues. The CDR3 nucleotides read TGTGCCATCAGTGGGGGTAGCGGGGCCCCCGCGGAGACCCAGTACTTC. Translating gives CAISGGSGAPAETQYF.

This chain uses TRBV29-1 with TRBJ2-1; 13 nucleotides align to TRBD2. V lost 7 bases, J lost 5 bases, and 8 bases stayed unmatched. The CDR3 has 15 residues. Germline CDR1 and CDR2: SQVTM and ANQGSEA. The CDR3 loop reads CSAESTSGRDNEQFF. For the CDR3, the DNA is TGCAGCGCGGAAAGTACTAGCGGGAGGGACAATGAGCAGTTCTTC.

V is TRBV9 and J is TRBJ1-2; D perhaps matches TRBD1 (6 bases). Trimming cost V 6 bases and J 8 bases, with 20 bases left between them. Germline CDR1 and CDR2: SGDLS and YYNGEE. The CDR3 has 14 amino acids. The DNA of the CDR3 is TGTGCCAGCACCCCGGGACATCACCTCGAAGGCTACACCTTC. It is translated as CASTPGHHLEGYTF.

The genes are TRBV5-1 and TRBJ2-3; TRBD2 aligns across 11 bases. Losses at the gene ends were 2 bases for V and 6 bases for J; bases not matched to a gene: 8. The CDR3 length is 16 residues. Germline-derived CDR1 and CDR2 are SGHRS and YFSETQ. In DNA, the CDR3 is TGCGCCAGCAGCTTAGGGACTAGCGGAGGTGGGGATACGCAGTATTTT. Amino acids: CASSLGTSGGGDTQYF.

The rearrangement uses TRBV25-1 and TRBJ1-5, with no clear D. Trimming cost V 0 bases and J 6 bases, with 9 bases left between them. The CDR3 runs to 14 residues. Germline V gene data show CDR1 as MGHDK and CDR2 as SYGVNS. The CDR3 DNA reads TGTGCCAGCAGTGAATATGAGGGTATTCAGCCCCAGCATTTT. Translating gives CASSEYEGIQPQHF.